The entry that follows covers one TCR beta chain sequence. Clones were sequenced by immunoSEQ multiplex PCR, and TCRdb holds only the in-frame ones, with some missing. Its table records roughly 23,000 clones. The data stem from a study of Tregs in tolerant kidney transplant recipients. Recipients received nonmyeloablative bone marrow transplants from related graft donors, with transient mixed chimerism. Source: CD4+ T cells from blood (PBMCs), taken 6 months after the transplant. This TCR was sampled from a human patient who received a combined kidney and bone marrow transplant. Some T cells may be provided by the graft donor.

This CDR3 reads CASSPDRGLTTDTQYF. Incomplete CDR3 DNA: TGTGCCAGCAGCCCCGACAGGGGGCTTACTACAGATACG. The chain couples TRBV13 to TRBJ2-3; TRBD1 matches at 10 bases. The missing CDR3 end, 3 residues past where the read stops, is filled in from the germline J gene. The germline V gene encodes CDR1 PRHDT and CDR2 FYEKMQ (reference sequence). CDR3 size: 16 residues. V lost 5 bases and J lost 3; bases outside the gene matches: 8.